This is a list of T cell receptor beta chains from one sample in a study of shared clonotypes between healthy human individuals. Assay: immunoSEQ multiplex PCR; the TCRdb copy retains only in-frame clones and omits some. Of over 850,000 clones detected, approximately 80% appear once; the ten largest clones hold approximately 0.52%. Sample: memory CD4+ T cells from PBMCs. The receptors here all came from a man between 18 and 35 years old in good health. Some clones in this sample may be carry-over from other donors' samples. Both conserved end residues are part of each CDR3. Each record gives: clone size, D gene, V gene, J gene, CDR3 DNA, CDR3 protein. The D gene is left open where the match is weak. A row's size may be missing; if present it is once, few, many or a size class.

.	.	TRBV6-5	TRBJ2-5	TGTGCCACCCGTCCGGGGTGGGGCCAAGAGACCCAGTACTTC	CATRPGWGQETQYF
.	.	TRBV28	TRBJ1-2	TGTGCCAGCAAAATACAGGGTATCTATGGCTACACCTTC	CASKIQGIYGYTF
.	.	TRBV18	TRBJ1-4	TGTGCCAGCTCACGGGACAACCTAATTGAAAAACTGTTTTTT	CASSRDNLIEKLFF
.	TRBD2	TRBV13	TRBJ2-7	TGTGCCAGCAGCTTAGATTCTAGCGGGAGGGTTGAGCAGTACTTC	CASSLDSSGRVEQYF
.	TRBD1	TRBV2	TRBJ1-1	TGTGCCAGCAGAGAGGGACAGGGGAACACTGAAGCTTTCTTT	CASREGQGNTEAFF
.	.	TRBV5-5	TRBJ1-5	TGTGCCAGCAGCTTTTCAGGGGATCAGCCCCAGCATTTT	CASSFSGDQPQHF
.	.	TRBV7-3	TRBJ2-5	TGTGCCAGCAGCCAAGACTATCAAGAGACCCAGTACTTC	CASSQDYQETQYF
.	.	TRBV29-1	TRBJ2-1	TGCAGCGTTGTAGGGGGAACCCGGGGTGAGCAGTTCTTC	CSVVGGTRGEQFF
.	.	TRBV6-5	TRBJ1-2	TGTGCCAGCAGGGACCGACTCTATGGCTACACCTTC	CASRDRLYGYTF
.	TRBD1	TRBV4-2	TRBJ1-2	TGTGCCAGCAGCCAAGGGTCAGGGGGTGAGAATGGCTACACCTTC	CASSQGSGGENGYTF
.	.	TRBV11-2	TRBJ2-5	TGTGCCAGCAAGCAGTCCCCGTCTGGGACCCAGTACTTC	CASKQSPSGTQYF
.	TRBD2	TRBV10-3	TRBJ2-3	TGTGCCATCAGTGAGAGGAGCGGGAGAGGGTTAGATACGCAGTATTTT	CAISERSGRGLDTQYF
.	.	TRBV7-2	TRBJ2-1	TGTGCCAGCAGCCCCCAGTTCAATGAGCAGTTCTTC	CASSPQFNEQFF
.	TRBD1	TRBV5-1	TRBJ2-7	TGCGCCAGCAGCTCGGCAGGGGGCTCCTCCTACGAGCAGTACTTC	CASSSAGGSSYEQYF
.	.	TRBV7-2	TRBJ1-2	TGTGCCAGCAGCCTTCGGGTTTCGGGTAACTATGGCTACACCTTC	CASSLRVSGNYGYTF
.	.	TRBV6-1	TRBJ1-5	TGTGCCAGCACCGGCGCCCGCAATCAGCCCCAGCATTTT	CASTGARNQPQHF
few	TRBD1	TRBV2	TRBJ2-7	TGTGCCAGCAGGGGGACAGGGAATGACGAGCAGTACTTC	CASRGTGNDEQYF
.	.	TRBV10-3	TRBJ1-3	TGTGCCATCAGTGAGATCCTGGCCGGAGACACCATATATTTT	CAISEILAGDTIYF
.	TRBD1	TRBV2	TRBJ1-1	TGTGCCAGCACCCAGGGGGTCATGAACACTGAAGCTTTCTTT	CASTQGVMNTEAFF
.	.	TRBV18	TRBJ1-1	TGTGCCAGCTCACCGGATGCGGGGTCCACTGAAGCTTTCTTT	CASSPDAGSTEAFF
.	.	TRBV25-1	TRBJ1-1	TGTGCCAGCAGGTTAGAGAGGGGCACTGAAGCTTTCTTT	CASRLERGTEAFF
.	TRBD1	TRBV19	TRBJ1-5	TGTGCCAGTAGTATCCCTGGGACAGGGCAGCCCCAGCATTTT	CASSIPGTGQPQHF
few	TRBD2	TRBV5-1	TRBJ2-2	TGCGCCAGCAGCTTATCGACTAGCGAGAACACCGGGGAGCTGTTTTTT	CASSLSTSENTGELFF
few	TRBD2	TRBV29-1	TRBJ2-3	TGCAGCGTTCGAGCGGGGGCCACAGATACGCAGTATTTT	CSVRAGATDTQYF
.	TRBD2	TRBV7-3	TRBJ2-2	TGTGCCAGCAGCCCCGATGGACTAGCTGCAGTAGGCGGGGAGCTGTTTTTT	CASSPDGLAAVGGELFF